This section outlines one T cell receptor (beta chain) sequence together with its context. What it binds is unknown. This record comes from a study of blood T cells in healthy people across ages. Study at large: Per two T cells, about one barcoded beta molecule was captured through template switching.

The CDR3 is 13 residues long. Germline CDR1 and CDR2: SGDLS and YYNGEE. V lost 0 bases and J lost 14; bases outside the gene matches: 5. Study observations and caveats: Diversity of TCR beta per million T cells declined in a roughly linear way with age.

PCR was performed a second time for 7 to 11 cycles using a sample-barcoded 5' primer and a J-beta primer mix. Via MiXCR, TCRdb re-called the 5' RACE reads, giving one row per CDR3 protein. Of 980,000 or so distinct CDR3 sequences listed, under 50% are singletons. Each donor's blood draw was roughly 9.5 milliliters of peripheral blood. J is TRBJ1-6 and V is TRBV9, with 7 bases lining up with TRBD1. The receptor was isolated from a man aged 25 to 45 in good health. Sequencing was carried out using blood. CDR3 coding DNA: TGTGCCAGCAGCGTAGCCTCGGGACAGTCCCTCCACTTT. Translated, it gives CASSVASGQSLHF.